Below are 17 T cell receptor beta chains sequenced from a single sample in a study of T cell changes during pregnancy in multiple sclerosis. TCRdb's table, derived via immunoSEQ multiplex PCR, lists solely in-frame clones and lacks some. In the table there are some 100,000 clones, 94% of which are singletons. The input for sequencing was peripheral blood, taken before pregnancy. The receptors shown here come from a female donor with multiple sclerosis, enrolled in a pregnancy study.

V usage is TRBV6-6 and J usage is TRBJ2-1; D is unresolved. The V gene's germline CDR1 is MNHNY and CDR2 SVGAGI (reference sequence). This CDR3 contains 15 residues. V gave up 3 bases and J gave up 2 bases, with 11 bases separating them. CDR3 DNA: TGTGCCAGCAGTTATGGGTTAGCTGCCTACAATGAGCAGTTCTTC. Amino acid sequence: CASSYGLAAYNEQFF.

This clone was seen once. The J gene is TRBJ2-7, the V gene TRBV11-2; D might be TRBD2 (6 bases). Trimming stripped 0 bases from V and 4 bases from J, with 13 bases between. Germline CDR1 SGHAT, CDR2 FQNNGV. The CDR3 contains 15 residues. The CDR3 DNA reads TGTGCCAGCAGCTTAGATACGGCTAGCGCGTACGAGCAGTACTTC. This translates into CASSLDTASAYEQYF.

The chain links TRBV11-2 to TRBJ2-7; 9 bases fit TRBD1. J gave up 4 bases and V 7 bases, and 11 bases lay outside the gene matches. Germline V gene data show CDR1 as SGHAT and CDR2 as FQNNGV. The CDR3 extends over 15 amino acids. The CDR3 nucleotides read TGTGCCAGCACCCCAGGGCTGGGACAGGGTTACGAGCAGTACTTC. This sequence encodes CASTPGLGQGYEQYF.

This chain links TRBV7-9 with TRBJ1-1; D is unclear. CDR1 SEHNR and CDR2 FQNEAQ come from the germline V gene (reference sequence). V lost 1 base and J lost 11, with 11 bases in between. This CDR3 spans 12 amino acids. The CDR3 loop is CASSLVSEEAFF. Written as DNA, the CDR3 is TGTGCCAGCAGCTTAGTTTCAGAGGAGGCTTTCTTT.

V usage is TRBV4-1 and J usage is TRBJ1-2, with 7 positions matching TRBD1. The CDR3 is 17 residues long. Germline V gene sequence: CDR1 MGHRA, CDR2 YSYEKL. The J segment lost 2 bases and the V segment lost 2 bases, leaving 11 bases of the junction unmatched. The CDR3 DNA reads TGCGCCAGCAGCCAAATGGCCACAGTACAGGGGAACTATGGCTACACCTTC. This gives the protein CASSQMATVQGNYGYTF.

The chain joins TRBV5-1 to TRBJ2-3, with D tentatively TRBD2 (5 bases). The CDR3 is 15 residues long. Trimming shortened V by 0 bases and J by 1 base, and 9 bases separated the two germline ends. Germline CDR1 reads SGHRS; CDR2 reads YFSETQ. The CDR3 loop reads CASSLDGLGTDTQYF. For the CDR3, the DNA is TGCGCCAGCAGCTTGGATGGACTTGGCACAGATACGCAGTATTTT.

The rearrangement joins TRBV6-1 to TRBJ2-3; 7 nucleotides line up with TRBD2. Germline trimming cut 4 bases from V and 4 bases from J; bases unmatched to any gene: 5. The CDR3 sequence is 14 residues long. Germline CDR1 is MNHNS and CDR2 is SASEGT. The CDR3 spells CASSVRTRADTQYF. CDR3 DNA: TGTGCCAGCAGTGTTCGGACTAGAGCAGATACGCAGTATTTT.

The rearrangement uses TRBV5-4 and TRBJ1-2; D is unresolved. Germline values: CDR1 SGHNT, CDR2 YYREEE (reference sequence). There are 16 residues in the CDR3. V lost 0 bases and J lost 1, with 13 bases in between. The CDR3 sequence: CASSLEPGRFNYGYTF. The CDR3 nucleotides are TGTGCCAGCAGCTTGGAGCCAGGCCGATTTAACTATGGCTACACCTTC.

The chain carries TRBV5-5 and TRBJ1-1; D is ambiguous. Deletions cut 0 bases from V and 0 bases from J, with 9 bases between. The V gene's germline CDR1 is SGHKS and CDR2 YYEKEE (reference sequence). The CDR3 runs 15 residues. This CDR3 is CASSLVERMNTEAFF. CDR3 nucleotides: TGTGCCAGCAGCTTGGTGGAGAGGATGAACACTGAAGCTTTCTTT.

V and J are TRBV6-1 and TRBJ2-7; 10 bases match TRBD1. V was pared by 8 bases and J by 0 bases, with 1 base of the junction left unmatched. Looked up from germline, CDR1 is MNHNS and CDR2 is SASEGT. The CDR3 is 13 amino acids. Here the CDR3 reads CASGTGASYEQYF. CDR3 sequence (DNA): TGTGCCAGCGGGACAGGGGCCTCCTACGAGCAGTACTTC.

CDR3 coding DNA: TGTGCCAGCAGCGGGACTAGCGGCTCCTACGAGCAGTACTTC. Its protein product is CASSGTSGSYEQYF. The chain carries TRBV2 and TRBJ2-7; the match to TRBD2 covers 11 bases. V shed 6 bases, J shed 0 bases, and the junction held 1 base outside the gene matches. The CDR3 spans 14 residues. Looked up from germline, CDR1 is SNHLY and CDR2 is FYNNEI. The entire variable domain, with the rest obtained from reference TRBV2 and TRBJ2-7, is as follows: EPEVTQTPSHQVTQMGQEVILRCVPISNHLYFYWYRQILGQKVEFLVSFYNNEISEKSEIFDDQFSVERPDGSNFTLKIRSTKLEDSAMYFCASSGTSGSYEQYFGPGTRLTVT.

The chain is built from TRBV7-6 and TRBJ1-1, with D possibly TRBD1 on 5 matching bases. Per germline, CDR1 SGHVS and CDR2 FNYEAQ. CDR3 length: 13 amino acids. Trimming took off 5 bases at V and 1 base at J, with 8 bases between the two ends. In nucleotides, the CDR3 is TGTGCCAGCAGCATGGGGGGGAACACTGAAGCTTTCTTT. It yields the protein CASSMGGNTEAFF. The whole variable domain, remainder taken from reference TRBV7-6 and TRBJ1-1, is GAGVSQSPRYKVTKRGQDVALRCDPISGHVSLYWYRQALGQGPEFLTYFNYEAQQDKSGLPNDRFSAERPEGSISTLTIQRTEQRDSAMYRCASSMGGNTEAFFGQGTRLTVV.

This clone was seen a few times. This chain connects TRBV15 to TRBJ2-1; 8 nucleotides agree with TRBD1. V was pared by 5 bases and J by 3 bases, with 3 bases of the junction left unmatched. The CDR3 is 14 residues long. Germline V gene sequence: CDR1 LNHNV, CDR2 YYDKDF (reference sequence). The CDR3 coding sequence is TGTGCCACCAGCCGACAGGGGAGCTACAATGAGCAGTTCTTC. Its protein product is CATSRQGSYNEQFF.

The gene calls are TRBV27 and TRBJ2-3; tentative D call: TRBD2 (7 bases). The CDR3 contains 21 residues. The V end was cut by 6 bases, the J end by 0 bases, with 31 bases between. Germline assignment: CDR1 MNHEY and CDR2 SMNVEV (reference sequence). Here the CDR3 DNA reads TGTGCCAGCAGCTACCGAGCGCGGGGGCTAGTTAGGGGGGGTAGCACAGATACGCAGTATTTT. It yields the protein CASSYRARGLVRGGSTDTQYF.

The chain has TRBV5-1 and TRBJ2-2; 10 bases line up with TRBD2. The V and J ends lost 1 base and 4 bases, in that order; junction bases with no gene match: 10. The CDR3 loop spans 18 amino acids. Germline V lookup: CDR1 SGHRS, CDR2 YFSETQ. DNA of the CDR3: TGCGCCAGCAGCTTGTTCGCTAGCGGGAGAGGGAGCACCGGGGAGCTGTTTTTT. This translates into CASSLFASGRGSTGELFF.

This clone was seen just once. The chain has TRBV9 and TRBJ2-1, with 10 bases fitting TRBD2. CDR3 length: 17 residues. V dropped 3 bases and J dropped 7; count of bases not matched to a gene: 13. Germline CDR1 is SGDLS and CDR2 is YYNGEE. This CDR3 reads CASSALAGGTNRNEQFF. The CDR3 region has the DNA TGTGCCAGCAGCGCGTTAGCGGGAGGAACAAATAGGAATGAGCAGTTCTTC. Full variable domain (missing parts from reference TRBV9 and TRBJ2-1): DSGVTQTPKHLITATGQRVTLRCSPRSGDLSVYWYQQSLDQGLQFLIQYYNGEERAKGNILERFSAQQFPDLHSELNLSSLELGDSALYFCASSALAGGTNRNEQFFGPGTRLTVL.

This chain links TRBV7-9 with TRBJ1-2; 8 bases are shared with TRBD1. V gave up 5 bases and J gave up 7 bases; unmatched junction bases: 3. This CDR3 has 12 residues. Germline loops: CDR1 SEHNR, CDR2 FQNEAQ (reference sequence). The CDR3 region is CASSGQGFGYTF. CDR3 DNA sequence: TGTGCCAGCAGCGGACAGGGTTTTGGCTACACCTTC.